The 17 T cell receptor beta chains given below trace back to one sample, sequenced in a study of T cells in Graves' hyperthyroidism and ophthalmopathy. TCR beta CDR3 sequences were amplified from RNA transcripts. Researchers ran a first-round RT-PCR on the TCR CDR3 using the HTBI primer set. A single record per CDR3 protein comes from TCRdb applying MiXCR to the multiplex PCR reads. This sample has nearly 750,000 distinct CDR3 sequences, with 35% found just once. Material: blood. Receptors originate from a woman between 40 and 55 years old with Graves' hyperthyroidism.

This chain links TRBV28 with TRBJ2-7; tentatively, D is TRBD2 (6 bases). V shed 5 bases and J shed 3 bases, with 17 bases lying between them. The CDR3 spans 15 residues. Germline-derived CDR1 and CDR2 are MDHEN and SYDVKM. The CDR3 coding sequence is TGTGCCAGCAGTCGTAGCGGATTCGACCGCTACGAGCAGTACTTC. Translating it yields CASSRSGFDRYEQYF. The entire variable domain, with the rest obtained from reference TRBV28 and TRBJ2-7, is as follows: DVKVTQSSRYLVKRTGEKVFLECVQDMDHENMFWYRQDPGLGLRLIYFSYDVKMKEKGDIPEGYSVSREKKERFSLILESASTNQTSMYLCASSRSGFDRYEQYFGPGTRLTVT.

This clonotype was observed at least ten times. The chain carries TRBV7-9 and TRBJ2-7, with D possibly TRBD1 on 5 matching bases. V was cut by 2 bases and J by 4 bases, with 12 bases left in between. Germline CDR1 and CDR2: SEHNR and FQNEAQ (reference sequence). The length of the CDR3 is 14 residues. This CDR3 is CASSLPGMGYEQYF. CDR3 coding DNA: TGTGCCAGCAGCTTACCAGGGATGGGATACGAGCAGTACTTC. The full variable domain, completed using reference TRBV7-9 and TRBJ2-7, is DTGVSQNPRHKITKRGQNVTFRCDPISEHNRLYWYRQTLGQGPEFLTYFQNEAQLEKSRLLSDRFSAERPKGSFSTLEIQRTEQGDSAMYLCASSLPGMGYEQYFGPGTRLTVT.

V is TRBV7-9 and J is TRBJ1-1; 7 nucleotides line up with TRBD1. This CDR3 region has 16 residues. Germline loops: CDR1 SEHNR, CDR2 FQNEAQ (reference sequence). The J segment lost 14 bases and the V segment lost 5 bases, leaving 23 bases of the junction unmatched. The CDR3 spells CASSRSPGTGDESAFF. The CDR3 nucleotides read TGTGCCAGCAGCCGATCTCCGGGTACAGGGGACGAATCAGCCTTCTTT.

At least ten counts were recorded for this clonotype. CDR3 protein: CSAPRTGANGYTF. CDR3 sequence (DNA): TGCAGTGCCCCCCGGACAGGCGCAAACGGCTACACCTTC. This chain joins TRBV20-1 and TRBJ1-2; 7 bases line up with TRBD1. V gave up 6 bases and J gave up 8 bases; unmatched junction bases: 12. The CDR3 runs 13 residues. The germline gives CDR1 DFQATT, CDR2 SNEGSKA (reference sequence).

The V gene is TRBV24-1, the J gene TRBJ2-5; possible D gene TRBD1, 6 bases. Germline CDR1 KGHDR, CDR2 SFDVKD. The V end lost 5 bases, the J end lost 2 bases, and 8 bases lay between the germline ends. This CDR3 contains 13 residues. CDR3 in DNA: TGTGCCACCAGTGGGACAGTGCAAGAGACCCAGTACTTC. Its protein is CATSGTVQETQYF.

In DNA, the CDR3 is TGTGCCAGCTCACGCAGCGGGGCAAACACTGAAGCTTTCTTT. Translating it yields CASSRSGANTEAFF. The chain combines TRBV18 with TRBJ1-1, with a tentative D call TRBD1 (5 bases). Germline V gene lookup returns CDR1 KGHSH and CDR2 LQKENI. The germline V and J ends were trimmed by 4 bases and 2 bases, with 11 bases remaining between them. The CDR3 is 14 amino acids.

Worth noting for this clonotype: This could be a read error, since a much larger clone is one nucleotide away. This is likely a read error, given that the CDR3 carries no conserved phenylalanine or tryptophan at its end. V usage is TRBV20-1 and J usage is TRBJ1-2; D call uncertain. Germline V lookup: CDR1 DFQATT, CDR2 SNEGSKA (reference sequence). V was shortened by 4 bases and J by 3 bases, with 9 bases between the two germline ends. The CDR3 has 12 residues. The CDR3 sequence is CSAKGGYYGYTL. CDR3 in DNA: TGCAGTGCTAAGGGAGGGTACTATGGCTACACCCTC.

This clonotype was found many times. The chain is built from TRBV14 and TRBJ1-2; D gene uncertain. The V and J ends lost 4 bases and 8 bases respectively, with 8 bases between them. Germline CDR1 and CDR2: SGHDN and FVKESK. The CDR3 is 11 residues long. The CDR3 here is CASSPDRGYTF. CDR3 bases: TGTGCCAGCAGCCCGGATCGAGGCTACACCTTC.

This clonotype was seen once. With a much larger clone just one base away, this may be a read error. The chain couples TRBV7-2 to TRBJ1-4; D not certain. Germline loops: CDR1 SGHTA, CDR2 FQGNSA. The length of the CDR3 is 13 residues. The DNA for the CDR3 is TGTGCCAGCATCTTAAATTGGGGAGAAAAACTGTTTTTT. This translates into CASILNWGEKLFF.

The chain is built from TRBV12-3 or TRBV12-4 and TRBJ1-1; 8 bases fit TRBD1. The CDR3 is 14 residues long. V gave up 6 bases and J gave up 3 bases; unmatched junction bases: 6. The DNA of the CDR3 is TGTGCCAGCAGCCCTACAGGGGGTCACACTGAAGCTTTCTTT. Amino acid sequence: CASSPTGGHTEAFF.

This chain joins TRBV6-1 and TRBJ2-2; possible D gene TRBD1, 6 bases. V was pared by 4 bases and J by 5 bases, with 14 bases between. CDR1 MNHNS and CDR2 SASEGT come from the germline V gene. This CDR3 contains 15 residues. The CDR3 sequence is CASSGDIRGTGELFF. The DNA for the CDR3 is TGTGCCAGCAGTGGTGATATAAGGGGGACCGGGGAGCTGTTTTTT.

The V and J genes are TRBV7-9 and TRBJ2-2, with 8 bases fitting TRBD1. V lost 4 bases to trimming and J lost 7 bases; unmatched junction nucleotides: 8. CDR3 size: 15 residues. Germline V gene data show CDR1 as SEHNR and CDR2 as FQNEAQ (reference sequence). CDR3 DNA: TGTGCCAGCAGCTCAGGACAGGGCTCGTACGGGGAGCTGTTTTTT. This gives the protein CASSSGQGSYGELFF.

This clonotype was seen a few times. The genes are TRBV4-3 and TRBJ1-3; 7 nucleotides align to TRBD1. The CDR3 loop spans 16 amino acids. Looked up from germline, CDR1 is LGHNA and CDR2 is YSLEER. V gave up 5 bases and J gave up 3 bases; unmatched junction bases: 10. The CDR3 reads CASSNPTGDLGNTIYF. The CDR3 region has the DNA TGCGCCAGCAGCAACCCTACAGGGGATCTTGGAAACACCATATATTTT.

This clonotype has just a few counts. The chain joins TRBV12-3 or TRBV12-4 to TRBJ2-2; 9 bases map to TRBD1. The CDR3 runs to 15 residues. The V gene end was trimmed by 11 bases and the J gene end by 4 bases; junction bases not matched to a gene: 11. The CDR3 is CADTTGTGSTGELFF. The CDR3 DNA sequence: TGTGCCGATACGACCGGGACAGGGAGCACCGGGGAGCTGTTTTTT.

The chain links TRBV20-1 to TRBJ2-7; the match to TRBD1 covers 8 bases. Germline loops: CDR1 DFQATT, CDR2 SNEGSKA (reference sequence). There are 16 residues in the CDR3. J lost 4 bases, V lost 6 bases, and 17 bases had no gene match. The CDR3 here is CSAGAPGQGVEYEQYF. In DNA form, the CDR3 reads TGCAGTGCCGGAGCCCCCGGACAGGGCGTTGAGTACGAGCAGTACTTC.

This clonotype appeared a few times. This sequence joins TRBV13 and TRBJ2-7; 9 nucleotides agree with TRBD1. The germline CDR1 and CDR2 sequences are PRHDT and FYEKMQ (reference sequence). Trimming cost V 5 bases and J 3 bases; bases outside gene matches: 8. The CDR3 spans 15 residues. As DNA, the CDR3 is TGTGCCAGCAGCCCCCGGGACAGGGTAATCTACGAGCAGTACTTC. It specifies CASSPRDRVIYEQYF. The whole variable domain, remainder taken from reference TRBV13 and TRBJ2-7, is AAGVIQSPRHLIKEKRETATLKCYPIPRHDTVYWYQQGPGQDPQFLISFYEKMQSDKGSIPDRFSAQQFSDYHSELNMSSLELGDSALYFCASSPRDRVIYEQYFGPGTRLTVT.

The chain links TRBV10-3 to TRBJ2-2; 11 nucleotides agree with TRBD2. In germline, CDR1 is ENHRY, CDR2 SYGVKD. CDR3 length: 17 residues. CDR3 sequence reads: CAIFPTELAGGTGELFF. The CDR3 DNA follows: TGTGCTATCTTCCCGACTGAGCTAGCGGGAGGCACCGGGGAGCTGTTTTTT.